Sequencing of this TCR beta chain was carried out in a study of cytomegalovirus exposure and HLA in healthy donors. Regarding donors, all were healthy bone marrow donors. PCR was performed using 60 Vbeta and 13 Jbeta primers. The data were produced by immunoSEQ multiplex PCR, yet TCRdb's version contains in-frame clones alone and is incomplete. The sample has 100,000 to 150,000 clones, approximately 75% seen once. Sequenced sample: PBMCs. This TCR came from a man aged 25 to 45 in good health and CMV-seronegative.

CDR3 loop: CASSFSQGPTEAFF. The CDR3 DNA reads TGTGCCAGCAGCTTTTCACAGGGACCTACTGAAGCTTTCTTT. The J gene is TRBJ1-1, the V gene TRBV5-6; D might be TRBD1 (6 bases). Germline V lookup: CDR1 SGHDT, CDR2 YYEEEE. The CDR3 loop spans 14 amino acids. V was pared by 2 bases and J by 5 bases, with 13 bases between. Together with reference TRBV5-6 and TRBJ1-1, the CDR3 gives the full variable domain: DAGVTQSPTHLIKTRGQQVTLRCSPKSGHDTVSWYQQALGQGPQFIFQYYEEEERQRGNFPDRFSGHQFPNYSSELNVNALLLGDSALYLCASSFSQGPTEAFFGQGTRLTVV.